This entry features one T cell receptor (beta chain) sequence. Its antigen is not known. With 60 Vbeta and 13 Jbeta primers, the PCR was carried out. TCRdb keeps only in-frame clones here, not all; method: immunoSEQ multiplex PCR. In all, the sample yields 130,000 to 150,000 clones. This sample is drawn from a study of cytomegalovirus exposure and HLA in healthy donors. Overall study findings and caveats: In a later analysis, at a false discovery rate of 0.05, under 20,000 TCR beta sequences were associated with HLA alleles. Reports described diagnosis of cytomegalovirus status by the classifier as highly specific and sensitive.

This clonotype originated in a male donor in good health and CMV-seronegative. Sequenced material: PBMCs.

CDR3 sequence (DNA): TGCGCCAGCAGCTTGGAGACAGGGAGGAGGACTGAAGCTTTCTTT. This codes for CASSLETGRRTEAFF. The chain is built from TRBV5-1 and TRBJ1-1; 7 positions match TRBD1. The junction had 7 bases not matched to a gene; V was cut back by 0 bases and J by 5 bases. Per the germline V gene, CDR1 is SGHRS and CDR2 is YFSETQ. CDR3 length: 15 amino acids.